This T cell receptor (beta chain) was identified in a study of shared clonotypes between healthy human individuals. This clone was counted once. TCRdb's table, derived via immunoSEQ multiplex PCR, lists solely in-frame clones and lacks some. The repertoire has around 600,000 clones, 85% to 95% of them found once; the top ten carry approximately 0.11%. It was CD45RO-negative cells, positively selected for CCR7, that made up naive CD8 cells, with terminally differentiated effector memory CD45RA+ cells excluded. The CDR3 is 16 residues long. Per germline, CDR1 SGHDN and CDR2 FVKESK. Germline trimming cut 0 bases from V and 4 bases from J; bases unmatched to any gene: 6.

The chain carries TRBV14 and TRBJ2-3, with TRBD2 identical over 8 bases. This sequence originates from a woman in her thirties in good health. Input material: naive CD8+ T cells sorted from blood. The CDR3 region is CASSQDSGRGADTQYF. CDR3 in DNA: TGTGCCAGCAGCCAAGATTCCGGGAGGGGGGCAGATACGCAGTATTTT.